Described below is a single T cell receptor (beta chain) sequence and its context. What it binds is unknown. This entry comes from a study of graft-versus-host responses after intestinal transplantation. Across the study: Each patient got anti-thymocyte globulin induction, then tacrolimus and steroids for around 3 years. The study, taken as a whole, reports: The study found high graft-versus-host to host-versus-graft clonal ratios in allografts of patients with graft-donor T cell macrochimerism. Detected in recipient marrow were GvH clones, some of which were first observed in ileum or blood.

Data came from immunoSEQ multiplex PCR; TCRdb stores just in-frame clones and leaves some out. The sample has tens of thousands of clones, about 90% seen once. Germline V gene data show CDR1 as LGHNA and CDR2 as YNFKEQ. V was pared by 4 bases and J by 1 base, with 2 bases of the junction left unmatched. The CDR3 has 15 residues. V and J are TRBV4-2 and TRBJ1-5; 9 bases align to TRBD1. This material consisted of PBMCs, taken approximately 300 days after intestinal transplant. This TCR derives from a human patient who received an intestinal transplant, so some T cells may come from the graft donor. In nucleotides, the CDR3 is TGTGCCAGCAGCCTAGACAGGGGGAGCAATCAGCCCCAGCATTTT. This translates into CASSLDRGSNQPQHF.